Included here is one T cell receptor (beta chain) sequence, with context. The antigen is unknown. Using immunoSEQ multiplex PCR, the repertoire was profiled, and TCRdb retains in-frame clones only, with some absent. The sample has about 100,000 clones; 91% are singletons. The source of the sample is a study of graft-versus-host responses after intestinal transplantation. Study-level findings and limits: Among circulating GvH clones, peak levels were associated with early post-transplant declines in HvG clones.

CDR1 and CDR2 from the germline V gene are SGHTA and FQGNSA. This CDR3 spans 16 amino acids. V was pared by 1 base and J by 6 bases, with 16 bases between. The chain carries TRBV7-2 and TRBJ2-1; a possible D gene is TRBD2 (5 bases). The sequence was collected from a human donor who was the organ donor for an intestinal transplant. The material sequenced was unstimulated CD4+ T cells sorted from spleen or lymph node cells, taken before transplant. As DNA, the CDR3 is TGTGCCAGCAGCTTAGTCCCGGGGAAGGGTTTCAATGAGCAGTTCTTC. Its protein product is CASSLVPGKGFNEQFF.